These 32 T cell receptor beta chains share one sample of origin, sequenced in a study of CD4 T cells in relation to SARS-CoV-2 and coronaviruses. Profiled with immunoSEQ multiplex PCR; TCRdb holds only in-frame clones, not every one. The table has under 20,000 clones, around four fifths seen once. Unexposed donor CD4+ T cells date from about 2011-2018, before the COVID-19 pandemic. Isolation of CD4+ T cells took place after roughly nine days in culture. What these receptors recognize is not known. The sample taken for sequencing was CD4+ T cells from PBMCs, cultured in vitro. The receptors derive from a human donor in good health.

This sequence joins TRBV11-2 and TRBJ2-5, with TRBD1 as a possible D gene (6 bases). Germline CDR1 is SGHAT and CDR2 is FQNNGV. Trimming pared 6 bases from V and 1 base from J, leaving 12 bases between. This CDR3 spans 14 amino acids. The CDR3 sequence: CASRKTGTQETQYF. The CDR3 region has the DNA TGTGCCAGCAGGAAGACAGGTACCCAAGAGACCCAGTACTTC.

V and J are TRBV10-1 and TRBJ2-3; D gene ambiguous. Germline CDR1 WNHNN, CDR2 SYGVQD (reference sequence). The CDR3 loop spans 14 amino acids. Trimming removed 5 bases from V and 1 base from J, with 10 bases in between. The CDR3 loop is CASSSQLGTDTQYF. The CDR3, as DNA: TGCGCCAGCAGTTCCCAGTTGGGCACAGATACGCAGTATTTT.

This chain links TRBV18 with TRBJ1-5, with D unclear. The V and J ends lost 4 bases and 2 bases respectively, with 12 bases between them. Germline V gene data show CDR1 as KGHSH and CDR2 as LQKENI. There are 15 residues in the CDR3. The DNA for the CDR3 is TGTGCCAGCTCACTCGGACCTGGGGGCAATCAGCCCCAGCATTTT. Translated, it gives CASSLGPGGNQPQHF.

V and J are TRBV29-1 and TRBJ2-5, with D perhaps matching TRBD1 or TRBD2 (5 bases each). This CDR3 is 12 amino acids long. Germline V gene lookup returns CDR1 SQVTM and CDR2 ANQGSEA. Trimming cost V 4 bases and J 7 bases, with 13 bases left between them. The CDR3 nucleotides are TGCAGCGTTGCCGGGACCGCAGGGACCCAGTACTTC. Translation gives CSVAGTAGTQYF.

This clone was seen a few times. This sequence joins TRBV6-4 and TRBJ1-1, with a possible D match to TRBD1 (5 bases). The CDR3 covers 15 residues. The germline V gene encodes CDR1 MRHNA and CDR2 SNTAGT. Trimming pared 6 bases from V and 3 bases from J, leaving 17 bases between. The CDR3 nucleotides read TGTGCCAGCAGACAATCACAGGTTCGAGACACTGAAGCTTTCTTT. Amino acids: CASRQSQVRDTEAFF.

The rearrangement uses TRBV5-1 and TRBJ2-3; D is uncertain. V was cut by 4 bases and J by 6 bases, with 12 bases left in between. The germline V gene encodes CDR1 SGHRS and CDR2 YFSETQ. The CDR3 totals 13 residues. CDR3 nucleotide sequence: TGCGCCAGCAGCCAACCTCCGCGGGATACGCAGTATTTT. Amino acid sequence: CASSQPPRDTQYF.

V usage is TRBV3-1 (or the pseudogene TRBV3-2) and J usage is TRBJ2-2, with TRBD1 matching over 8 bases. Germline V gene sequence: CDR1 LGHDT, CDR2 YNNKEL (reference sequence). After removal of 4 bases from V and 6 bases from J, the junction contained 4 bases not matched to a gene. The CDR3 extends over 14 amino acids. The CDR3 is CASSRGQGAGELFF. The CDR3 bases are TGTGCCAGCAGCCGCGGACAGGGCGCCGGGGAGCTGTTTTTT.

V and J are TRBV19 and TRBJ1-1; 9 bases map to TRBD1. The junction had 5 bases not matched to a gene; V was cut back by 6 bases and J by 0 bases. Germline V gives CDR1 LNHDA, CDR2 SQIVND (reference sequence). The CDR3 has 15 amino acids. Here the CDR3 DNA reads TGTGCCAGTAGGGTCGGGACAGGGATGAACACTGAAGCTTTCTTT. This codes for CASRVGTGMNTEAFF.

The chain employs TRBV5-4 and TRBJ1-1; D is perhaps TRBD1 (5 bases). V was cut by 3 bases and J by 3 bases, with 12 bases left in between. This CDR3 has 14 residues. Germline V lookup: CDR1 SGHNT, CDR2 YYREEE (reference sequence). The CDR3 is CASSWGVTDTEAFF. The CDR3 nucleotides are TGTGCCAGCAGCTGGGGGGTGACCGACACTGAAGCTTTCTTT.

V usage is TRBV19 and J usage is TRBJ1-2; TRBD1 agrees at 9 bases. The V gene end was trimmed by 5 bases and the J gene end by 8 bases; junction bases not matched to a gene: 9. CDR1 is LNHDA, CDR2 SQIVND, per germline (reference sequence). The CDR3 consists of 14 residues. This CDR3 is CASSFRDRVPGYTF. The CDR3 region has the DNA TGTGCCAGTAGTTTCCGGGACAGGGTTCCGGGCTACACCTTC. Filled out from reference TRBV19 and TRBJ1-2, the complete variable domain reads DGGITQSPKYLFRKEGQNVTLSCEQNLNHDAMYWYRQDPGQGLRLIYYSQIVNDFQKGDIAEGYSVSREKKESFPLTVTSAQKNPTAFYLCASSFRDRVPGYTFGSGTRLTVV.

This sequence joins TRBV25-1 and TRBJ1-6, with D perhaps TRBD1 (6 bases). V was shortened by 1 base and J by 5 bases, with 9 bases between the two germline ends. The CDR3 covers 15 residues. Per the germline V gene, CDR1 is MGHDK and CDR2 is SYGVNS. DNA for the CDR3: TGTGCCAGCAGTGAATGGTCAGGGGATAATTCACCCCTCCACTTT. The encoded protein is CASSEWSGDNSPLHF.

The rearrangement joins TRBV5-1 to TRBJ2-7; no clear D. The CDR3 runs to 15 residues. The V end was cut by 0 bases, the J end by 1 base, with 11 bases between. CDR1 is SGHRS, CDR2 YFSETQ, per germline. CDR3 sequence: CASSLEAVPSYEQYF. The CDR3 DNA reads TGCGCCAGCAGCTTGGAGGCAGTTCCTTCCTACGAGCAGTACTTC.

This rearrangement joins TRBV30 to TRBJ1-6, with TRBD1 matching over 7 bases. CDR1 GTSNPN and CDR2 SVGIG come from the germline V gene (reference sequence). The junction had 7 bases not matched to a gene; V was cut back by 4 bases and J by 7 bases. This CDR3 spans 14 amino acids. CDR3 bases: TGTGCCTGGAAGTACCGGGACAGAAATTCACCCCTCCACTTT. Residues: CAWKYRDRNSPLHF.

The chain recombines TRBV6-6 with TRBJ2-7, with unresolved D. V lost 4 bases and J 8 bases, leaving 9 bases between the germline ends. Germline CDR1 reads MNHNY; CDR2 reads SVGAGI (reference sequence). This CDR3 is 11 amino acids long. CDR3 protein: CASSSPSQQYF. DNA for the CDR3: TGTGCCAGCAGTTCCCCGAGCCAGCAGTACTTC.

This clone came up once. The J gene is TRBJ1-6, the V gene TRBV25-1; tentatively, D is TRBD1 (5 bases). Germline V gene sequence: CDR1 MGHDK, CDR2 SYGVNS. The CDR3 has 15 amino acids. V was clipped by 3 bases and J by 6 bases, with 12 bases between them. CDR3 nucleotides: TGTGCCAGCAGTGACGGGGGTGGGTCTAATTCACCCCTCCACTTT. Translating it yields CASSDGGGSNSPLHF.

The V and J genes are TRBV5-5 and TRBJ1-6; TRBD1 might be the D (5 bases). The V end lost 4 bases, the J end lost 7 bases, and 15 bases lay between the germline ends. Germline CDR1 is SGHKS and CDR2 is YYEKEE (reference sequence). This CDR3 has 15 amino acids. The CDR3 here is CASSQGRVENSPLHF. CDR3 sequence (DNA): TGTGCCAGCAGCCAGGGCAGGGTTGAGAATTCACCCCTCCACTTT.

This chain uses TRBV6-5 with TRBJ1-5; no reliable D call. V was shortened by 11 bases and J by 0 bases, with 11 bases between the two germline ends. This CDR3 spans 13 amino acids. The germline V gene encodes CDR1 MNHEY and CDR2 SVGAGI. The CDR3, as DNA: TGTGCCTGCGACGTAGTTAGCAATCAGCCCCAGCATTTT. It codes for CACDVVSNQPQHF.

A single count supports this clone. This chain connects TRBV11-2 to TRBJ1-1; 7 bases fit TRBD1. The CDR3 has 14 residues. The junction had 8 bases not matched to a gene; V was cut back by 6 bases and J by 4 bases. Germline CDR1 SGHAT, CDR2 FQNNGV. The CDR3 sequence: CASRHRGEGTEAFF. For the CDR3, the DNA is TGTGCCAGCAGGCACAGGGGTGAGGGCACTGAAGCTTTCTTT. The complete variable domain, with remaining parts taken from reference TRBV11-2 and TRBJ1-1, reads EAGVAQSPRYKIIEKRQSVAFWCNPISGHATLYWYQQILGQGPKLLIQFQNNGVVDDSQLPKDRFSAERLKGVDSTLKIQPAKLEDSAVYLCASRHRGEGTEAFFGQGTRLTVV.

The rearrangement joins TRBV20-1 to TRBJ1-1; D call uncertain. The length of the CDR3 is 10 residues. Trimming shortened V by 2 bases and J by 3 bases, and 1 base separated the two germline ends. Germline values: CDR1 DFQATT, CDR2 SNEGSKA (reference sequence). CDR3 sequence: CSARYTEAFF. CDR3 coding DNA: TGCAGTGCTAGATACACTGAAGCTTTCTTT.

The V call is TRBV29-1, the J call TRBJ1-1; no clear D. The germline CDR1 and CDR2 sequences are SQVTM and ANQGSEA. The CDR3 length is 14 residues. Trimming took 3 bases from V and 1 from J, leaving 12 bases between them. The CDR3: CSVESAEPNTEAFF. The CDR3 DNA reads TGCAGCGTTGAGTCTGCAGAGCCGAACACTGAAGCTTTCTTT.

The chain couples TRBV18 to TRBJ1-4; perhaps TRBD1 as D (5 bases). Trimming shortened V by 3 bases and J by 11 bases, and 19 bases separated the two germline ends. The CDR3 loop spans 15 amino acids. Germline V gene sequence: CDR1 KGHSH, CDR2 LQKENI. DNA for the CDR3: TGTGCCAGCTCACCTGGTATTGGCAGGGCGGTCAAACTGTTTTTT. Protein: CASSPGIGRAVKLFF. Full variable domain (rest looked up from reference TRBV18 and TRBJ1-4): NAGVMQNPRHLVRRRGQEARLRCSPMKGHSHVYWYRQLPEEGLKFMVYLQKENIIDESGMPKERFSAEFPKEGPSILRIQQVVRGDSAAYFCASSPGIGRAVKLFFGSGTQLSVL.

CDR3 nucleotide sequence: TGTGCCACCGACAGGGGGGAGACTAACTATGGCTACACCTTC. Translating gives CATDRGETNYGYTF. The gene calls are TRBV28 and TRBJ1-2; 9 nucleotides line up with TRBD1. CDR1 and CDR2 from the germline V gene are MDHEN and SYDVKM. The ends lost 10 bases at V and 0 bases at J; junction bases unmatched: 6. The CDR3 consists of 14 residues.

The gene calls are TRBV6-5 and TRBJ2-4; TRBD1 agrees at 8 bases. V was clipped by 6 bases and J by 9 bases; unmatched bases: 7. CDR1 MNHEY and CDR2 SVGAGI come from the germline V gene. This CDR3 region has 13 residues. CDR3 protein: CASRSGQGGIQYF. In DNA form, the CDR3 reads TGTGCCAGCAGGTCCGGACAGGGTGGCATTCAGTACTTC.

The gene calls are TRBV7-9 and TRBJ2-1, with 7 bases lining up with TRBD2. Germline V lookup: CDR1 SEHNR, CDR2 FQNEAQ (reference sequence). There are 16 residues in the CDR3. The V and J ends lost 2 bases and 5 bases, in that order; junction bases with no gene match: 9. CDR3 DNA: TGTGCCAGCAGCTTACGAGGGAGGGCCGAGGACAATGAGCAGTTCTTC. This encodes CASSLRGRAEDNEQFF.

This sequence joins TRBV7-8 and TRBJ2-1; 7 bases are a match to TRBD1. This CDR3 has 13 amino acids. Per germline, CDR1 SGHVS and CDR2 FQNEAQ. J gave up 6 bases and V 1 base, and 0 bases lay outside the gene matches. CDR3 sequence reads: CASSLDRGNEQFF. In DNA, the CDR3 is TGTGCCAGCAGCTTAGACAGGGGCAATGAGCAGTTCTTC. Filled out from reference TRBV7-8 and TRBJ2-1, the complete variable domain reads GAGVSQSPRYKVAKRGQDVALRCDPISGHVSLFWYQQALGQGPEFLTYFQNEAQLDKSGLPSDRFFAERPEGSVSTLKIQRTQQEDSAVYLCASSLDRGNEQFFGPGTRLTVL.

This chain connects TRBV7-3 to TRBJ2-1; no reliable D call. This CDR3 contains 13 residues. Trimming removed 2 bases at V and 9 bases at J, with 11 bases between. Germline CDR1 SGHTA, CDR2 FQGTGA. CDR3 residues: CASSLGKGREQFF. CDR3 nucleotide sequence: TGTGCCAGCAGCTTAGGTAAAGGTCGTGAGCAGTTCTTC.

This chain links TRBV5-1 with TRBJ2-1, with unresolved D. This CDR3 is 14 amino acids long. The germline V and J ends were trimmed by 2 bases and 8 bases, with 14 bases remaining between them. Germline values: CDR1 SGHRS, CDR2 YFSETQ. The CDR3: CASSFSSAADEQFF. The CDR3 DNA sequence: TGCGCCAGCAGCTTCTCCTCGGCCGCGGATGAGCAGTTCTTC.

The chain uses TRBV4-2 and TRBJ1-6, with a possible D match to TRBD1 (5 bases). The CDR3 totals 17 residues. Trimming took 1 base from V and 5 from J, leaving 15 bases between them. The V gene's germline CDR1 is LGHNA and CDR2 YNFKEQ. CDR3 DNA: TGTGCCAGCAGCCAAGCAAATAGGGGCCCGAATAATTCACCCCTCCACTTT. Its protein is CASSQANRGPNNSPLHF.

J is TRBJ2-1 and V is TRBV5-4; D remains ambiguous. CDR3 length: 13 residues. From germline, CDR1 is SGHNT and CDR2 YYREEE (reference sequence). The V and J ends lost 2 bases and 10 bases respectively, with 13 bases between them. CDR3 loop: CASSLPLREEQFF. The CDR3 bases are TGTGCCAGCAGCTTACCCCTTCGCGAAGAGCAGTTCTTC.

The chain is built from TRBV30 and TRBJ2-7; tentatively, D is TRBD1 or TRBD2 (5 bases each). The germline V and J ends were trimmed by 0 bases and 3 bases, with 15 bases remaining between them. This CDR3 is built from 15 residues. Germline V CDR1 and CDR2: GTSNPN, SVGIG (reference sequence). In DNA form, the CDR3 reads TGTGCCTGGAGTGTTAACCGGGGCCGCAACTACGAGCAGTACTTC. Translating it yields CAWSVNRGRNYEQYF.

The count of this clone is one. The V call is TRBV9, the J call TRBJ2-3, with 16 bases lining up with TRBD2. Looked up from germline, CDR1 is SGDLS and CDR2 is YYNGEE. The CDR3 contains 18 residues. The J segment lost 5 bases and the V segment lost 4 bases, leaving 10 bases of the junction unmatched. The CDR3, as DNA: TGTGCCAGCAGCCCAGGGACTAGCGGGAGGGCCCGGGGAGATACGCAGTATTTT. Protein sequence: CASSPGTSGRARGDTQYF.

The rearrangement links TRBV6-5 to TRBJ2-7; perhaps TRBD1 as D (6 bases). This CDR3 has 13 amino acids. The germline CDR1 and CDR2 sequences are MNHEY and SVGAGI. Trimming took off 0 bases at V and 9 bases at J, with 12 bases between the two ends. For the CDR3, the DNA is TGTGCCAGCAGTTACTCAGGGGGTGTCGGGCAGTACTTC. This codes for CASSYSGGVGQYF.